This TCR beta chain was recovered during a study of blood T cell repertoires in COVID-19. TCRdb's copy holds only in-frame clones and misses some; the assay was immunoSEQ multiplex PCR. The table has about 200,000 clones, around 87% seen once. Germline CDR1 reads SGDLS; CDR2 reads YYNGEE. CDR3 size: 15 residues. Trimming took off 4 bases at V and 1 base at J, with 12 bases between the two ends. V and J are TRBV9 and TRBJ1-3; D may be TRBD1 (6 bases). Source material: peripheral blood. This sequence originates from a man aged 60 to 69 with acute or convalescent COVID-19. For the CDR3, the DNA is TGTGCCAGCAGCCCACGGACAGTTTCTGGAAACACCATATATTTT. Protein sequence: CASSPRTVSGNTIYF.